Presented here are 27 T cell receptor beta chains from one specimen sequenced in a study of T cell repertoires in cytomegalovirus infection. For these TCRs, the target antigens are not known. TCRdb fed the reads into MiXCR, producing one record per CDR3 protein. The sample carries under 450,000 distinct CDR3 sequences, 34% recorded once. The starting material was cultured PBMCs, obtained from culture after CMV antigen stimulation. All receptors come from a human donor in good health (CMV status not recorded). Some clones in this sample may be carry-over from other donors' samples.

The rearrangement links TRBV5-1 to TRBJ2-2; no definite D call. This CDR3 is built from 13 residues. Germline CDR1 SGHRS, CDR2 YFSETQ. Trimming cost V 4 bases and J 5 bases, with 9 bases left between them. The CDR3 reads CASSVGKTGELFF. CDR3 bases: TGCGCCAGCAGCGTGGGCAAAACCGGGGAGCTGTTTTTT. Complete variable domain (other parts from reference TRBV5-1 and TRBJ2-2): KAGVTQTPRYLIKTRGQQVTLSCSPISGHRSVSWYQQTPGQGLQFLFEYFSETQRNKGNFPGRFSGRQFSNSRSEMNVSTLELGDSALYLCASSVGKTGELFFGEGSRLTVL.

V usage is TRBV18 and J usage is TRBJ1-5; D is ambiguous. CDR1 KGHSH and CDR2 LQKENI come from the germline V gene. The CDR3 is 15 amino acids. V shed 1 base and J shed 5 bases, with 12 bases lying between them. CDR3 sequence: CASSPQWVVDQPQHF. The CDR3 nucleotides are TGTGCCAGCTCACCACAATGGGTTGTAGATCAGCCCCAGCATTTT.

J is TRBJ2-3 and V is TRBV6-6; 7 bases fit TRBD1. Germline CDR1 is MNHNY and CDR2 is SVGAGI (reference sequence). This CDR3 is 14 amino acids long. V was clipped by 8 bases and J by 2 bases; unmatched bases: 7. Here the CDR3 reads CASGAGTATDTQYF. In DNA form, the CDR3 reads TGTGCCAGCGGGGCCGGGACAGCCACAGATACGCAGTATTTT.

The chain recombines TRBV19 with TRBJ1-4; no clear D gene. The CDR3 covers 15 residues. The ends were cut back, 3 bases at V and 8 bases at J, with 16 bases in the middle. The germline V gene encodes CDR1 LNHDA and CDR2 SQIVND (reference sequence). CDR3 sequence: CASSILDFPREKLFF. Written as DNA, the CDR3 is TGTGCCAGTAGTATCTTGGATTTCCCCCGGGAAAAACTGTTTTTT. Supplemented by reference TRBV19 and TRBJ1-4, the full variable domain reads DGGITQSPKYLFRKEGQNVTLSCEQNLNHDAMYWYRQDPGQGLRLIYYSQIVNDFQKGDIAEGYSVSREKKESFPLTVTSAQKNPTAFYLCASSILDFPREKLFFGSGTQLSVL.

This clonotype came up a few times. The chain links TRBV7-6 to TRBJ1-2; maybe TRBD1 (6 bases). This CDR3 contains 13 residues. The V gene lost 5 bases and the J gene lost 8 bases, with 15 bases spanning the gap. The germline CDR1 and CDR2 sequences are SGHVS and FNYEAQ. CDR3: CASSPPGGRGYTF. In DNA, the CDR3 is TGTGCCAGCAGCCCCCCGGGGGGCCGGGGCTACACCTTC.

This chain joins TRBV4-1 and TRBJ2-2; either TRBD1 or TRBD2 may supply D (5 bases each). Trimming removed 8 bases from V and 7 bases from J, with 14 bases in between. There are 13 residues in the CDR3. Per the germline V gene, CDR1 is MGHRA and CDR2 is YSYEKL. The CDR3 loop reads CASLDLGDGELFF. The CDR3 DNA follows: TGCGCCAGCCTCGATCTGGGGGACGGGGAGCTGTTTTTT.

The V and J genes are TRBV7-2 and TRBJ2-2; D possibly uses TRBD1 or TRBD2 (5 bases each). The CDR3 spans 15 residues. The V end was cut by 1 base, the J end by 4 bases, with 10 bases between. Germline V lookup: CDR1 SGHTA, CDR2 FQGNSA. In nucleotides, the CDR3 is TGTGCCAGCAGCTTAGTGGCAGGGAGCACCGGGGAGCTGTTTTTT. Translating it yields CASSLVAGSTGELFF.

This chain links TRBV5-4 with TRBJ2-1; the match to TRBD2 covers 10 bases. The V and J ends lost 2 bases and 5 bases, in that order; junction bases with no gene match: 4. Germline CDR1 SGHNT, CDR2 YYREEE (reference sequence). The CDR3 extends over 15 amino acids. This CDR3 reads CASSFRLAGNNEQFF. The DNA of the CDR3 is TGTGCCAGCAGCTTCCGACTAGCGGGTAACAATGAGCAGTTCTTC.

This chain links TRBV7-8 with TRBJ2-3, with 8 bases fitting TRBD2. The CDR3 sequence is 18 residues long. After removal of 6 bases from V and 0 bases from J, the junction contained 14 bases not matched to a gene. From germline, CDR1 is SGHVS and CDR2 FQNEAQ. CDR3 sequence reads: CASSPASGREGSTDTQYF. The CDR3 bases are TGTGCCAGCAGTCCCGCGTCCGGGAGGGAGGGAAGCACAGATACGCAGTATTTT. The whole variable domain, filled in from reference TRBV7-8 and TRBJ2-3, reads GAGVSQSPRYKVAKRGQDVALRCDPISGHVSLFWYQQALGQGPEFLTYFQNEAQLDKSGLPSDRFFAERPEGSVSTLKIQRTQQEDSAVYLCASSPASGREGSTDTQYFGPGTRLTVL.

This clonotype has a handful of counts. The chain recombines TRBV19 with TRBJ2-7; 12 bases are shared with TRBD2. V lost 7 bases and J lost 4; bases outside the gene matches: 8. The CDR3 runs 15 residues. The germline CDR1 and CDR2 sequences are LNHDA and SQIVND (reference sequence). The CDR3 loop reads CASTRTSGTTYEQYF. The DNA for the CDR3 is TGTGCCAGTACCCGGACTAGCGGGACTACTTACGAGCAGTACTTC.

This clonotype has more than one count but fewer than ten. This rearrangement joins TRBV4-3 to TRBJ1-1, with D uncertain. Looked up from germline, CDR1 is LGHNA and CDR2 is YSLEER. The CDR3 contains 14 residues. Between the trimmed V and J ends, which lost 0 bases and 1 base, there was a span of 6 bases. CDR3 protein: CASSQERWNTEAFF. In DNA form, the CDR3 reads TGCGCCAGCAGCCAAGAACGCTGGAACACTGAAGCTTTCTTT.

This clonotype was observed a single time. The chain has TRBV7-2 and TRBJ2-1; D remains unclear. CDR3 length equals 14 residues. V lost 3 bases to trimming and J lost 3 bases, with 9 bases between them. CDR1 SGHTA and CDR2 FQGNSA come from the germline V gene. Written as DNA, the CDR3 is TGTGCCAGCAGCTTTACCCCCTACTACAATGAGCAGTTCTTC. Protein product: CASSFTPYYNEQFF.

This clonotype was counted a few times. The chain uses TRBV28 and TRBJ2-7; the match to TRBD1 covers 10 bases. V trimming: 4 bases; J trimming: 3 bases; junction bases outside the gene matches: 15. CDR3 length equals 18 residues. The germline CDR1 and CDR2 sequences are MDHEN and SYDVKM. The CDR3 is CASSSNPGQGYGYYEQYF. The CDR3 DNA reads as TGTGCCAGCAGTTCAAACCCGGGACAGGGGTATGGATACTACGAGCAGTACTTC.

This clonotype was counted a few times. The rearrangement joins TRBV6-2 or TRBV6-3 to TRBJ2-7, with D unresolved. V was clipped by 0 bases and J by 3 bases, with 6 bases between them. This CDR3 has 13 residues. The germline CDR1 and CDR2 sequences are MNHEY and SVGEGT. CDR3 residues: CASSYSDDYEQYV. CDR3 nucleotides: TGTGCCAGCAGTTACTCAGATGACTACGAGCAGTACGTC.

This clonotype was counted between two and nine times. The chain employs TRBV4-1 and TRBJ2-1; 8 bases are shared with TRBD2. V shed 1 base, J shed 2 bases, and the junction held 4 bases outside the gene matches. The CDR3 is made up of 16 amino acids. CDR1 is MGHRA and CDR2 is YSYEKL in the germline V gene. The CDR3 DNA reads as TGCGCCAGCAGCCAAGGGTTTAGCGGGACCTACAATGAGCAGTTCTTC. Its protein product is CASSQGFSGTYNEQFF.

In its sample, this clonotype was seen once. This chain joins TRBV12-3 or TRBV12-4 and TRBJ2-5, with 8 bases that match TRBD1. The CDR3 is 14 residues long. V lost 5 bases and J lost 4; bases outside the gene matches: 6. The CDR3 sequence is CASSDRGSGETQYF. CDR3 sequence (DNA): TGTGCCAGCAGTGACAGGGGCTCGGGAGAGACCCAGTACTTC.

This rearrangement joins TRBV4-3 to TRBJ1-4; 11 bases are a match to TRBD1. The length of the CDR3 is 15 residues. The J segment lost 8 bases and the V segment lost 5 bases, leaving 7 bases of the junction unmatched. CDR1 is LGHNA and CDR2 is YSLEER in the germline V gene. The CDR3 spells CASSEDRGRLEKLFF. The CDR3 DNA sequence: TGCGCCAGCAGCGAGGACAGGGGGCGGTTGGAAAAACTGTTTTTT.

This chain connects TRBV7-2 to TRBJ2-1; D is unresolved. Germline V gene lookup returns CDR1 SGHTA and CDR2 FQGNSA. This CDR3 is built from 15 residues. Between the trimmed V and J ends, which lost 1 base and 0 bases, there was a span of 7 bases. CDR3 sequence reads: CASSLEAVSYNEQFF. The CDR3 DNA follows: TGTGCCAGCAGCTTAGAGGCAGTCTCCTACAATGAGCAGTTCTTC.

This clonotype was recorded at least ten times. The chain links TRBV7-2 to TRBJ2-2, with no clear D. The germline CDR1 and CDR2 sequences are SGHTA and FQGNSA. The V end was cut by 5 bases, the J end by 1 base, with 5 bases between. CDR3 length: 13 amino acids. The CDR3 region is CASSTGNTGELFF. The CDR3 DNA sequence: TGTGCCAGCAGCACGGGGAACACCGGGGAGCTGTTTTTT.

A few counts support this clonotype. This chain's CDR3 is CASRLQGNTGELFF. CDR3 bases: TGTGCCAGCAGACTACAGGGGAACACCGGGGAGCTGTTTTTT. This chain links TRBV7-8 with TRBJ2-2, with D perhaps matching TRBD1 (6 bases). The germline V gene has CDR1 SGHVS and CDR2 FQNEAQ. Trimming shortened V by 6 bases and J by 1 base, and 9 bases separated the two germline ends. CDR3 size: 14 residues.

This clonotype was observed a handful of times. This chain links TRBV6-2 or TRBV6-3 with TRBJ2-3; perhaps D is TRBD1 or TRBD2 (5 bases each). Trimming removed 2 bases from V and 0 bases from J, with 9 bases in between. This CDR3 is built from 15 residues. The germline CDR1 and CDR2 sequences are MNHEY and SVGEGT. The CDR3, as DNA: TGTGCCAGCAGTTACGGGACGGAGAGCACAGATACGCAGTATTTT. It is translated as CASSYGTESTDTQYF.

This clonotype was counted between two and nine times. The V call is TRBV7-2, the J call TRBJ2-5; D may be TRBD1 (5 bases). Trimming took off 2 bases at V and 1 base at J, with 14 bases between the two ends. From germline, CDR1 is SGHTA and CDR2 FQGNSA. CDR3 size: 16 residues. The CDR3 nucleotides read TGTGCCAGCAGCTTACACCCCAGGGTCACCCAAGAGACCCAGTACTTC. Amino acid sequence: CASSLHPRVTQETQYF.

The CDR3 nucleotides read TGTGCCAGCAGCCCCCGTTTCTACGAGCAGTACTTC. Its protein product is CASSPRFYEQYF. The chain recombines TRBV7-8 with TRBJ2-7; D not certain. The CDR3 contains 12 residues. Trimming cost V 5 bases and J 3 bases, with 8 bases left between them. Germline V CDR1 and CDR2: SGHVS, FQNEAQ.

V and J are TRBV20-1 and TRBJ1-5; 8 positions agree with TRBD1. From germline, CDR1 is DFQATT and CDR2 SNEGSKA (reference sequence). The junction had 9 bases not matched to a gene; V was cut back by 2 bases and J by 0 bases. The length of the CDR3 is 17 residues. The CDR3 nucleotides read TGCAGTGCTAGAAGACAGGGGTTTCCGTCTAGCAATCAGCCCCAGCATTTT. Amino acids: CSARRQGFPSSNQPQHF.

V is TRBV7-7 and J is TRBJ1-1; 7 nucleotides line up with TRBD1. The germline gives CDR1 SSHAT, CDR2 FNYEAQ (reference sequence). The CDR3 runs 20 residues. The junction had 17 bases not matched to a gene; V was cut back by 1 base and J by 0 bases. CDR3 residues: CASSLETRTGDPGLNTEAFF. In DNA form, the CDR3 reads TGTGCCAGCAGCTTAGAAACCAGGACAGGTGACCCCGGGTTGAACACTGAAGCTTTCTTT.

This clonotype was counted only a few times. The V gene is TRBV7-9, the J gene TRBJ2-5, with 9 bases aligning to TRBD1. The CDR3 consists of 16 residues. Losses at the gene ends were 5 bases for V and 5 bases for J; bases not matched to a gene: 12. Germline CDR1 reads SEHNR; CDR2 reads FQNEAQ (reference sequence). The DNA of the CDR3 is TGTGCCAGCAGCCTAGGGACAGGGAGGTTCGAGGAGACCCAGTACTTC. The encoded protein is CASSLGTGRFEETQYF.

At least ten counts were recorded for this clonotype. The rearrangement links TRBV7-2 to TRBJ1-1; maybe TRBD1 (5 bases). Trimming took 1 base from V and 2 from J, leaving 8 bases between them. Germline V gene sequence: CDR1 SGHTA, CDR2 FQGNSA. There are 14 residues in the CDR3. CDR3 in amino acids: CASSLEGRNTEAFF. The CDR3 region has the DNA TGTGCCAGCAGCTTAGAGGGGAGAAACACTGAAGCTTTCTTT. Supplemented by reference TRBV7-2 and TRBJ1-1, the full variable domain reads GAGVSQSPSNKVTEKGKDVELRCDPISGHTALYWYRQSLGQGLEFLIYFQGNSAPDKSGLPSDRFSAERTGGSVSTLTIQRTQQEDSAVYLCASSLEGRNTEAFFGQGTRLTVV.